A selection of T cell receptor beta chains follows, all from one sample in a study of vaccination and CD4 T cells after COVID-19. The antigens of these receptors remain unknown. In TCRdb, the PCR reads were re-called with MiXCR into one record per CDR3 protein. The data contain roughly 1,500 distinct CDR3 sequences, roughly 11% of them seen just once; the ten biggest clones take up around 13%. Sequenced sample: CD4+ T cells from blood, cultured in vitro. These receptors were taken from a human donor in good health. Both conserved end residues are part of each CDR3. Each record gives: J gene, clone size, V gene, D gene, CDR3 protein, CDR3 DNA. The D gene is left open where the match is weak. A row's size may be missing; if present it is once, few, many or a size class.

TRBJ2-3,few,TRBV5-1,TRBD2,CASSSGLAGGPDTQYF,TGCGCCAGCAGCTCCGGACTAGCGGGAGGGCCAGATACGCAGTATTTT
TRBJ1-3,few,TRBV6-2/TRBV6-3,-,CASSRPTRTPDGNTIYF,TGTGCCAGCAGTCGTCCTACACGGACGCCGGACGGAAACACCATATATTTT
TRBJ2-3,medium-sized,TRBV2,TRBD2,CASRYSGTSTDTQYF,TGTGCCAGCAGGTATAGCGGGACAAGCACAGATACGCAGTATTTT
TRBJ2-7,medium-sized,TRBV19,TRBD1,CASSSGTGDHEQYF,TGTGCCAGTAGCTCCGGGACAGGGGACCACGAGCAGTACTTC
TRBJ1-3,few,TRBV11-2,TRBD1,CASSRRTGFGNTIYF,TGTGCCAGCAGCCGCCGGACAGGGTTTGGAAACACCATATATTTT
TRBJ1-2,medium-sized,TRBV19,-,CASYQGTNYGYTF,TGTGCCAGTTACCAGGGTACTAACTATGGCTACACCTTC
TRBJ1-1,large,TRBV20-1,-,CSASADSMNTEAFF,TGCAGTGCTAGCGCGGATAGCATGAACACTGAAGCTTTCTTT
TRBJ2-3,few,TRBV5-1,-,CASSLAATRSWQYF,TGCGCCAGCAGCTTGGCTGCAACCCGGTCTTGGCAGTATTTT
TRBJ2-7,medium-sized,TRBV7-2,-,CASSLGGAIPYEQYF,TGTGCCAGCAGTTTAGGGGGGGCGATACCCTACGAGCAGTACTTC
TRBJ2-3,medium-sized,TRBV7-3,-,CASSFPGSTDTQYF,TGTGCCAGCAGCTTCCCCGGAAGCACAGATACGCAGTATTTT
TRBJ1-4,few,TRBV30,-,CAWSVSRAEKLFF,TGTGCCTGGAGTGTATCCAGGGCTGAAAAACTGTTTTTT
TRBJ2-1,medium-sized,TRBV20-1,-,CSVRGGGLYNEQFF,TGCAGTGTCCGAGGTGGGGGGCTCTACAATGAGCAGTTCTTC
TRBJ2-5,-,TRBV4-3,-,CASNQNQVQETQYF,TGCGCCAGCAACCAGAACCAAGTCCAAGAGACCCAGTACTTC
TRBJ1-1,large,TRBV2,-,CASRATGFPAFF,TGTGCCAGCAGAGCCACAGGGTTTCCGGCTTTCTTT
TRBJ2-3,medium-sized,TRBV20-1,TRBD2,CSGLAGGLGRTSTDTQYF,TGCAGTGGACTAGCGGGAGGCCTTGGCCGCACTAGCACAGATACGCAGTATTTT
TRBJ1-2,medium-sized,TRBV28,TRBD1,CASDTGEGEGYTF,TGTGCCAGCGATACAGGGGAAGGGGAAGGCTACACCTTC
TRBJ2-1,-,TRBV11-2,-,CASSLGNEQFF,TGTGCCAGCAGCTTAGGCAATGAGCAGTTCTTC
TRBJ1-2,large,TRBV11-1,TRBD1,CASSLGGQGTTYGYTF,TGTGCCAGCAGCTTAGGAGGACAGGGAACGACGTATGGCTACACCTTC
TRBJ1-5,medium-sized,TRBV19,-,CASSIEAGGNQPQHF,TGTGCCAGTAGTATAGAGGCGGGAGGCAATCAGCCCCAGCATTTT
TRBJ2-1,medium-sized,TRBV15,TRBD2,CATSRARLAGGPRSYNEQFF,TGTGCCACCAGCAGAGCCCGACTAGCGGGGGGGCCCCGCTCCTACAATGAGCAGTTCTTC
TRBJ1-5,large,TRBV20-1,-,CSASRGFNQPQHF,TGCAGTGCTAGCCGGGGGTTCAATCAGCCCCAGCATTTT
TRBJ1-5,medium-sized,TRBV19,-,CASRGESGDQPQHF,TGTGCCAGTAGGGGGGAGAGCGGAGATCAGCCCCAGCATTTT
TRBJ2-5,large,TRBV15,TRBD1,CATREGTVETQYF,TGTGCCACCAGGGAAGGGACAGTGGAGACCCAGTACTTC
TRBJ2-7,-,TRBV4-2,TRBD2,CASSQALAGAREQYF,TGTGCCAGCAGCCAAGCACTAGCGGGGGCTAGAGAGCAGTACTTC
TRBJ1-1,medium-sized,TRBV20-1,-,CSARASLNTEAFF,TGCAGTGCTAGAGCTAGTTTGAACACTGAAGCTTTCTTT
TRBJ1-1,-,TRBV18,-,CASSPQGLNTEAFF,TGTGCCAGCTCACCGCAGGGATTGAACACTGAAGCTTTCTTT
TRBJ1-1,-,TRBV5-5,-,CASSLQELNTEAFF,TGTGCCAGCAGCTTGCAGGAATTGAACACTGAAGCTTTCTTT
TRBJ2-2,once,TRBV3-1,-,CASSPRTILSITGELFF,TGTGCCAGCAGCCCTAGGACTATCCTTAGTATCACCGGGGAGCTGTTTTTT
TRBJ1-2,large,TRBV20-1,-,CSAGASGYGYTF,TGCAGTGCAGGGGCCTCCGGCTATGGCTACACCTTC
TRBJ2-1,medium-sized,TRBV24-1,-,CATSVNRVRNEQFF,TGTGCCACCAGTGTAAACAGGGTCCGCAATGAGCAGTTCTTC
TRBJ2-3,medium-sized,TRBV19,TRBD2,CASSGGTSGTPSTDTQYF,TGTGCCAGTAGTGGTGGGACTAGCGGAACACCAAGCACAGATACGCAGTATTTT
TRBJ2-7,medium-sized,TRBV2,TRBD1,CASSKPGQGAYEQYF,TGTGCCAGCAGTAAACCGGGACAGGGGGCCTACGAGCAGTACTTC
TRBJ1-6,medium-sized,TRBV28,TRBD1,CASSFIERGLRNSPLHF,TGTGCCAGCAGTTTTATAGAGAGGGGGCTGAGGAATTCACCCCTCCACTTT
TRBJ2-3,medium-sized,TRBV4-2,TRBD1,CASSQWWAKGGQGAFFGTQYF,TGTGCCAGCAGCCAATGGTGGGCGAAGGGTGGACAGGGGGCATTCTTTGGTACGCAGTATTTT
TRBJ1-5,large,TRBV20-1,TRBD1,CSARAAGQGQPQHF,TGCAGTGCTAGAGCAGCGGGACAGGGTCAGCCCCAGCATTTT
TRBJ2-7,medium-sized,TRBV10-3,-,CAISESRGPSHEQYF,TGTGCCATCAGTGAGTCGAGAGGACCCAGCCACGAGCAGTACTTC
TRBJ2-3,medium-sized,TRBV5-1,TRBD2,CASSQRDSTDTQYF,TGCGCCAGCAGCCAGCGGGACAGCACAGATACGCAGTATTTT
TRBJ2-7,medium-sized,TRBV12-3/TRBV12-4,-,CASSLDGSRGSEQYF,TGTGCCAGCAGTTTAGATGGGTCTCGAGGGAGCGAGCAGTACTTC
TRBJ2-5,medium-sized,TRBV19,TRBD1,CASSVGQTRETQYF,TGTGCCAGTAGTGTGGGACAGACGCGAGAGACCCAGTACTTC
TRBJ1-5,large,TRBV6-4,-,CASSRRDGDSNQPQHF,TGTGCCAGCAGCCGGAGGGATGGGGATAGCAATCAGCCCCAGCATTTT
TRBJ2-1,few,TRBV20-1,TRBD2,CSARLAGGQNEQFF,TGCAGTGCAAGACTAGCGGGGGGGCAGAATGAGCAGTTCTTC
TRBJ2-5,few,TRBV11-2,-,CASSLQPGLNKETQYF,TGTGCCAGCAGCTTACAACCGGGACTGAATAAAGAGACCCAGTACTTC
TRBJ2-2,few,TRBV10-2,TRBD2,CATAGGLAGGPVELFF,TGCGCCACAGCAGGGGGGCTAGCGGGAGGGCCCGTGGAGCTGTTTTTT
TRBJ1-2,medium-sized,TRBV28,TRBD1,CASSLGQIYGYTF,TGTGCCAGCAGTCTGGGACAGATTTATGGCTACACCTTC
TRBJ2-7,-,TRBV3-1,-,CASGEWREQYF,TGTGCCAGCGGGGAGTGGCGCGAGCAGTACTTC
TRBJ1-4,-,TRBV6-1,TRBD1,CASSRQGVLGEKLFF,TGTGCCAGCAGTCGACAGGGAGTTTTGGGTGAAAAACTGTTTTTT
TRBJ2-7,medium-sized,TRBV20-1,TRBD1,CSARDQGQGEFASYF,TGCAGTGCTAGAGATCAGGGACAGGGCGAGTTCGCCTCGTACTTC
TRBJ2-5,-,TRBV12-3/TRBV12-4,-,CASSSGTNYQRQETQYF,TGTGCCAGCAGTTCCGGGACCAACTATCAACGCCAAGAGACCCAGTACTTC
TRBJ1-2,medium-sized,TRBV12-3/TRBV12-4,TRBD1,CASRRGQGNYGYTF,TGTGCCAGCCGAAGGGGACAGGGGAACTATGGCTACACCTTC
TRBJ1-4,-,TRBV10-3,TRBD1,CAIRDRVNEKLFF,TGTGCCATCAGAGACAGGGTTAATGAAAAACTGTTTTTT
TRBJ1-2,medium-sized,TRBV5-6,TRBD1,CASSKDRGNYGYTF,TGTGCCAGCAGCAAGGACAGGGGTAACTATGGCTACACCTTC
TRBJ2-5,medium-sized,TRBV6-2/TRBV6-3,-,CASSAGTTGNRYQETQYF,TGTGCCAGCAGTGCGGGGACGACAGGGAACCGATACCAAGAGACCCAGTACTTC
TRBJ2-2,medium-sized,TRBV2,TRBD1,CASRPGTGATGELFF,TGTGCCAGCAGACCCGGGACAGGGGCCACCGGGGAGCTGTTTTTT
TRBJ1-4,-,TRBV29-1,-,CSVGRSSGTNEKLFF,TGCAGCGTCGGCAGGTCCTCTGGGACTAATGAAAAACTGTTTTTT
TRBJ2-7,medium-sized,TRBV19,-,CASSTNRQGGYEQYF,TGTGCCAGTAGTACCAACCGACAGGGAGGATACGAGCAGTACTTC
TRBJ1-1,large,TRBV20-1,TRBD1,CSARAAGQGGNTEAFF,TGCAGTGCTAGAGCTGCGGGACAGGGGGGAAACACTGAAGCTTTCTTT
TRBJ1-6,-,TRBV9,-,CASNEGTENSPLHF,TGTGCCAGCAACGAAGGGACGGAGAATTCACCCCTCCACTTT
TRBJ1-6,large,TRBV7-9,-,CASSGSGYNSPLHF,TGTGCCAGCAGTGGATCGGGTTATAATTCACCCCTCCACTTT
TRBJ1-2,large,TRBV20-1,-,CSARDLGGEFFYGYTF,TGCAGTGCTAGAGATCTCGGGGGGGAGTTTTTCTATGGCTACACCTTC
TRBJ1-2,medium-sized,TRBV27,-,CASSLVGSPGAYGYTF,TGTGCCAGCAGTTTGGTCGGGTCCCCAGGGGCCTATGGCTACACCTTC